This paragraph reports one TCR beta chain. Donors in Cohort 3 who had recovered were those with two negative PCRs, healthcare professional clearance, or resolution of their symptoms. These data come from a study of blood T cell repertoires in COVID-19. Study in general: The origin of the acute and convalescent COVID-19 samples was the United States, Italy and Spain.

Method: immunoSEQ multiplex PCR; TCRdb's copy keeps in-frame clones and lacks some. The sample includes about 170,000 clones, roughly four fifths of them seen just once. This CDR3 is 16 amino acids long. Trimming pared 0 bases from V and 4 bases from J, leaving 13 bases between. The germline gives CDR1 MNHEY, CDR2 SVGEGT. This TCR derives from a man aged 50 or older who had recovered from COVID-19. Specimen: PBMCs or T cells enriched from blood (not recorded which). The chain joins TRBV6-2 or TRBV6-3 to TRBJ2-1, with D possibly matching TRBD2 (6 bases). In DNA form, the CDR3 reads TGTGCCAGCAGTTACTCGCCAGGGAGGTCATACAATGAGCAGTTCTTC. Translation gives CASSYSPGRSYNEQFF.